The 10 T cell receptor beta chains below come from one sample, sequenced in a study of cytomegalovirus exposure and HLA in healthy donors. The PCR ran on 60 Vbeta and 13 Jbeta primers. Data came from immunoSEQ multiplex PCR; TCRdb stores just in-frame clones and leaves some out. The profile shows fewer than 30,000 clones, approximately 62% of them singletons. The sample comprised PBMCs. The receptors were sampled from a male donor in good health and CMV-seropositive.

The chain combines TRBV7-9 with TRBJ1-2, with 10 bases identical to TRBD1. This CDR3 has 14 residues. The V and J ends lost 1 base and 4 bases, in that order; junction bases with no gene match: 0. Germline loops: CDR1 SEHNR, CDR2 FQNEAQ (reference sequence). CDR3 nucleotide sequence: TGTGCCAGCAGCTTAGGGACAGGGGGCTATGGCTACACCTTC. It specifies CASSLGTGGYGYTF.

The chain is built from TRBV18 and TRBJ2-5; TRBD1 matches at 11 bases. Germline loops: CDR1 KGHSH, CDR2 LQKENI. The CDR3 totals 14 residues. The ends lost 4 bases at V and 4 bases at J; junction bases unmatched: 2. CDR3 sequence reads: CASSRGTGGETQYF. DNA of the CDR3: TGTGCCAGCTCACGGGGGACAGGGGGAGAGACCCAGTACTTC.

This chain uses TRBV14 with TRBJ1-2, with 7 nucleotides matching TRBD1. The CDR3 covers 15 residues. J lost 7 bases, V lost 4 bases, and 12 bases had no gene match. The V gene's germline CDR1 is SGHDN and CDR2 FVKESK. The CDR3 spells CASSLSGTVGGGYTF. Written as DNA, the CDR3 is TGTGCCAGCAGCCTTTCCGGGACAGTCGGTGGTGGCTACACCTTC.

This clone has a count of ten or more. The genes are TRBV18 and TRBJ1-2; D is uncertain. The CDR3 extends over 16 amino acids. Germline values: CDR1 KGHSH, CDR2 LQKENI. Trimming stripped 1 base from V and 4 bases from J, with 16 bases between. CDR3 amino acids: CASSPRREAELYGYTF. DNA of the CDR3: TGTGCCAGCTCACCACGTAGAGAGGCCGAACTCTATGGCTACACCTTC.

The chain recombines TRBV4-1 with TRBJ1-1; TRBD1 matches 9 bases. Trimming at V came to 4 bases and at J to 3 bases, leaving 3 bases not matched to a gene. The CDR3 is 14 residues long. Germline V lookup: CDR1 MGHRA, CDR2 YSYEKL. The CDR3 DNA sequence: TGCGCCAGCAGCCTACAGGGGGCGGACACTGAAGCTTTCTTT. It yields the protein CASSLQGADTEAFF.

Only a few counts were recorded for this clone. This chain joins TRBV28 and TRBJ1-1, with a tentative D call TRBD1 (6 bases). Trimming removed 5 bases at V and 7 bases at J, with 11 bases between. Germline-derived CDR1 and CDR2 are MDHEN and SYDVKM. The CDR3 covers 12 residues. This chain's CDR3 is CASSEGVSEAFF. The CDR3 nucleotides read TGTGCCAGCAGTGAGGGGGTGAGTGAAGCTTTCTTT.

This sequence joins TRBV5-1 and TRBJ1-2, with 9 positions matching TRBD1. Germline assignment: CDR1 SGHRS and CDR2 YFSETQ. V shed 4 bases, J shed 5 bases, and the junction held 18 bases outside the gene matches. The CDR3 length is 18 residues. As DNA, the CDR3 is TGCGCCAGCAGCACAGGGGGACAGGGCGTCCTTAGGGCATATGGCTACACCTTC. It encodes CASSTGGQGVLRAYGYTF.

There are a few counts of this clone. The chain couples TRBV21-1 to TRBJ1-3; whether TRBD1, the table's D call, matches the DNA was not checked. TRBV21-1 is listed as a pseudogene. The CDR3 totals 17 residues. CDR3 sequence (DNA): TGTGCCAGCAGCAAAGTTGGGGACAACAGGGCTGGAAACACCATATATTTT. It codes for CASSKVGDNRAGNTIYF.

The genes are TRBV9 and TRBJ2-1; D perhaps matches TRBD1 (6 bases). The CDR3 runs to 12 residues. From germline, CDR1 is SGDLS and CDR2 YYNGEE. V was clipped by 2 bases and J by 8 bases, with 8 bases between them. Here the CDR3 reads CASSVPGDEQFF. In DNA form, the CDR3 reads TGTGCCAGCAGCGTCCCAGGGGATGAGCAGTTCTTC.

The rearrangement uses TRBV4-1 and TRBJ1-2, with D perhaps matching TRBD1 (6 bases). V lost 2 bases, J lost 8 bases, and 15 bases lay in between. The CDR3 has 14 residues. The germline gives CDR1 MGHRA, CDR2 YSYEKL. The CDR3 DNA sequence: TGCGCCAGCAGCCAACCTAGGACAGTGGCCGGCTACACCTTC. Its translation is CASSQPRTVAGYTF.